Each of the 16 T cell receptor beta chains below was sequenced from the same sample in a study of OX40 agonist ivuxolimab in advanced cancers. The repertoire was sequenced with immunoSEQ multiplex PCR; TCRdb's copy has only in-frame clones and lacks some. The sample contains 35,000 to 40,000 clones, roughly 82% of which appear only once. Sample: CD4+ or CD8+ T cells sorted from blood, taken in a trial of the OX40 agonist ivuxolimab. These receptors were taken from an adult with an advanced solid tumor such as melanoma, head and neck, liver or kidney cancer.

The chain is built from TRBV18 and TRBJ1-4; D is uncertain. V was shortened by 0 bases and J by 4 bases, with 9 bases between the two germline ends. The CDR3 runs 15 residues. Germline V gene data show CDR1 as KGHSH and CDR2 as LQKENI. In nucleotides, the CDR3 is TGTGCCAGCTCACCACCACGGACCCTTAATGAAAAACTGTTTTTT. This gives the protein CASSPPRTLNEKLFF.

This rearrangement joins TRBV11-2 to TRBJ2-5; D not resolved. Germline V gene sequence: CDR1 SGHAT, CDR2 FQNNGV. CDR3 length equals 12 residues. V lost 5 bases and J lost 7, with 11 bases in between. The CDR3 DNA reads as TGTGCCAGCAGCCCCAACCCGGGGACCCAGTACTTC. It is translated as CASSPNPGTQYF. The full variable domain, rest sourced from reference TRBV11-2 and TRBJ2-5, is EAGVAQSPRYKIIEKRQSVAFWCNPISGHATLYWYQQILGQGPKLLIQFQNNGVVDDSQLPKDRFSAERLKGVDSTLKIQPAKLEDSAVYLCASSPNPGTQYFGPGTRLLVL.

The V call is TRBV5-1, the J call TRBJ2-1; possibly TRBD1 for D (6 bases). In germline, CDR1 is SGHRS, CDR2 YFSETQ. The CDR3 has 13 residues. V dropped 3 bases and J dropped 6 bases, with 10 bases sitting between them. The DNA for the CDR3 is TGCGCCAGCAGCTACGGACAGCTCAATGAGCAGTTCTTC. Translated, it gives CASSYGQLNEQFF. Looking up the rest from reference TRBV5-1 and TRBJ2-1 gives the full variable domain: KAGVTQTPRYLIKTRGQQVTLSCSPISGHRSVSWYQQTPGQGLQFLFEYFSETQRNKGNFPGRFSGRQFSNSRSEMNVSTLELGDSALYLCASSYGQLNEQFFGPGTRLTVL.

J is TRBJ2-1 and V is TRBV7-9, with TRBD2 matching 12 bases. The CDR3 consists of 14 residues. From germline, CDR1 is SEHNR and CDR2 FQNEAQ (reference sequence). The trim removed 6 bases at V and 9 bases at J, leaving 6 bases unmatched. The CDR3 loop reads CASRVTSGSFEQFF. Here the CDR3 DNA reads TGTGCCAGCAGGGTGACTAGCGGGAGCTTTGAGCAGTTCTTC.

The chain is built from TRBV6-1 and TRBJ2-5; D remains unclear. The J call may be incorrect, as the DNA end agrees better with TRBJ2-7. CDR1 is MNHNS, CDR2 SASEGT, per germline. This CDR3 spans 17 amino acids. CDR3 region: CASSATYSLRWSYEQYF. CDR3 DNA: TGTGCCAGCAGTGCTACCTACTCGCTCAGGTGGTCCTACGAGCAGTACTTC.

In nucleotides, the CDR3 is TGTGCCAGCGGAATTAGCGGGAGGGGGAATGAGCAGTTCTTC. The encoded protein is CASGISGRGNEQFF. The chain uses TRBV7-2 and TRBJ2-1, with 11 bases fitting TRBD2. The CDR3 length is 14 residues. Losses at the gene ends were 8 bases for V and 7 bases for J; bases not matched to a gene: 7. CDR1 SGHTA and CDR2 FQGNSA come from the germline V gene.

This clone came up a few times. The chain carries TRBV5-1 and TRBJ2-2, with TRBD1 matching over 9 bases. From germline, CDR1 is SGHRS and CDR2 YFSETQ. J lost 7 bases, V lost 0 bases, and 4 bases had no gene match. CDR3 size: 15 residues. CDR3 in DNA: TGCGCCAGCAGCTTGGCACAGGGGGCGATCGGGGAGCTGTTTTTT. It yields the protein CASSLAQGAIGELFF. The full variable domain, with the rest looked up from reference TRBV5-1 and TRBJ2-2, is KAGVTQTPRYLIKTRGQQVTLSCSPISGHRSVSWYQQTPGQGLQFLFEYFSETQRNKGNFPGRFSGRQFSNSRSEMNVSTLELGDSALYLCASSLAQGAIGELFFGEGSRLTVL.

The chain is built from TRBV5-4 and TRBJ2-1, with a weak D call TRBD1 (5 bases). This CDR3 spans 15 amino acids. Germline V gene data show CDR1 as SGHNT and CDR2 as YYREEE (reference sequence). Trimming took off 4 bases at V and 4 bases at J, with 15 bases between the two ends. The CDR3, as DNA: TGTGCCAGCAGCGGATACGACAGAGCTTACAATGAGCAGTTCTTC. Amino acids: CASSGYDRAYNEQFF.

The rearrangement joins TRBV4-3 to TRBJ2-7, with 8 bases fitting TRBD2. V was clipped by 1 base and J by 6 bases; unmatched bases: 8. Germline V gene lookup returns CDR1 LGHNA and CDR2 YSLEER. There are 15 residues in the CDR3. The CDR3 sequence: CASSQAPAGVSEQYF. The CDR3 DNA is TGCGCCAGCAGCCAAGCTCCAGCGGGAGTCAGCGAGCAGTACTTC.

V gene TRBV28 combines with J gene TRBJ2-2; TRBD2 matches at 11 bases. The V and J ends lost 5 bases and 6 bases, in that order; junction bases with no gene match: 11. The CDR3 loop spans 17 amino acids. Per the germline V gene, CDR1 is MDHEN and CDR2 is SYDVKM. The CDR3 nucleotides read TGTGCCAGCAGTAGAACTAGCGGGAGTATTGGAGCCGGGGAGCTGTTTTTT. It translates to CASSRTSGSIGAGELFF.

A word on this clone: Likely a read error: the CDR3 ends without its conserved phenylalanine or tryptophan. The chain links TRBV4-1 to TRBJ2-2; 9 bases are a match to TRBD2. In germline, CDR1 is MGHRA, CDR2 YSYEKL. The CDR3 sequence is 16 residues long. CDR3 loop: CASSQASGANIGELFC. CDR3 DNA sequence: TGCGCCAGCAGCCAAGCTAGCGGGGCCAACATCGGGGAGCTGTTTTGT.

This chain connects TRBV5-1 to TRBJ1-5, with TRBD1 as a possible D gene (6 bases). With 4 bases removed from V and 5 bases from J, the gap between germline ends came to 19 bases. Germline assignment: CDR1 SGHRS and CDR2 YFSETQ. The CDR3 is made up of 16 amino acids. The CDR3, as DNA: TGCGCCAGCAGCCCTATGGGGGGGGGCAGGGATCAGCCCCAGCATTTT. Translated, it gives CASSPMGGGRDQPQHF.

This chain connects TRBV5-1 to TRBJ2-7; D remains ambiguous. In germline, CDR1 is SGHRS, CDR2 YFSETQ. This CDR3 is built from 12 residues. The germline V and J ends were trimmed by 2 bases and 3 bases, with 6 bases remaining between them. This chain's CDR3 is CASSFWGYEQYF. In nucleotides, the CDR3 is TGCGCCAGCAGCTTTTGGGGCTACGAGCAGTACTTC.

The rearrangement joins TRBV5-4 to TRBJ1-2; D remains ambiguous. The CDR3 extends over 13 amino acids. Trimming stripped 1 base from V and 8 bases from J, with 12 bases between. CDR1 is SGHNT, CDR2 YYREEE, per germline (reference sequence). CDR3 residues: CASSLQGPSGYTF. In nucleotides, the CDR3 is TGTGCCAGCAGCTTGCAAGGGCCATCGGGCTACACCTTC.

J is TRBJ2-7 and V is TRBV20-1, with TRBD1 as a possible D gene (5 bases). The CDR3 is made up of 11 amino acids. The V gene lost 4 bases and the J gene lost 1 base, with 5 bases spanning the gap. Germline lookup yields CDR1 DFQATT and CDR2 SNEGSKA (reference sequence). CDR3 residues: CSATGSYEQYF. In DNA, the CDR3 is TGCAGTGCTACAGGGTCCTACGAGCAGTACTTC.

The chain couples TRBV5-1 to TRBJ2-5; 11 nucleotides align to TRBD2. Germline assignment: CDR1 SGHRS and CDR2 YFSETQ. J was trimmed by 3 bases and V by 4 bases; bases with no gene match: 5. CDR3 size: 15 residues. The CDR3 sequence is CASSQMGLAEETQYF. The CDR3 DNA reads TGCGCCAGCAGCCAGATGGGACTAGCGGAAGAGACCCAGTACTTC.